The 8 T cell receptor beta chains in this list originate from one sample, sequenced in a study of T cell responses to AZD1222 COVID-19 vaccine. The assay was immunoSEQ multiplex PCR, and TCRdb's table has in-frame clones only and misses some. The sample comprises tens of thousands of clones, nearly 90% of which are singletons, and approximately 9.3% rests with the top ten. The sequences come from peripheral blood, collected 28 days after the second AZD1222 dose. The source of these receptors is an adult who received the AZD1222 COVID-19 vaccine.

The gene calls are TRBV19 and TRBJ2-3, with 7 bases fitting TRBD2. The germline CDR1 and CDR2 sequences are LNHDA and SQIVND (reference sequence). The CDR3 extends over 15 amino acids. V was pared by 6 bases and J by 2 bases, with 8 bases of the junction left unmatched. The CDR3 sequence is CASRPPGLPTDTQYF. CDR3 DNA: TGTGCCAGTAGACCCCCGGGACTACCCACAGATACGCAGTATTTT.

The chain combines TRBV4-3 with TRBJ1-3; perhaps TRBD1 as D (5 bases). Trimming left V 1 base short and J 8 bases short, with 12 bases between. Germline assignment: CDR1 LGHNA and CDR2 YSLEER. CDR3 length equals 14 residues. As DNA, the CDR3 is TGCGCCAGCAGCCAAGTTACGCAGGGAGACACCATATATTTT. This sequence encodes CASSQVTQGDTIYF.

This rearrangement joins TRBV18 to TRBJ1-1, with D perhaps TRBD1 (6 bases). CDR1 and CDR2 from the germline V gene are KGHSH and LQKENI. This CDR3 is 16 amino acids long. V shed 0 bases and J shed 1 base, with 12 bases lying between them. This chain's CDR3 is CASSPPGRGRNTEAFF. The CDR3, as DNA: TGTGCCAGCTCACCACCAGGCAGGGGAAGGAACACTGAAGCTTTCTTT.

The DNA of the CDR3 is TGCGCCAGCAGCTCCCGCCCGACGGGGATGAACACTGAAGCTTTCTTT. It specifies CASSSRPTGMNTEAFF. The rearrangement joins TRBV5-1 to TRBJ1-1, with no clear D. The CDR3 covers 16 residues. V was trimmed by 3 bases and J by 0 bases, leaving 15 bases between them. Germline V gene sequence: CDR1 SGHRS, CDR2 YFSETQ. Supplemented by reference TRBV5-1 and TRBJ1-1, the full variable domain reads KAGVTQTPRYLIKTRGQQVTLSCSPISGHRSVSWYQQTPGQGLQFLFEYFSETQRNKGNFPGRFSGRQFSNSRSEMNVSTLELGDSALYLCASSSRPTGMNTEAFFGQGTRLTVV.

For the CDR3, the DNA is TGTGCCAGCAGCTTTCAGAGCGGGACCGCACAAGAGACCCAGTACTTC. This encodes CASSFQSGTAQETQYF. The rearrangement links TRBV7-2 to TRBJ2-5, with TRBD2 matching over 7 bases. Losses at the gene ends were 3 bases for V and 2 bases for J; bases not matched to a gene: 9. Germline V gene sequence: CDR1 SGHTA, CDR2 FQGNSA. CDR3 length: 16 amino acids.

The chain is built from TRBV10-3 and TRBJ1-4, with 9 bases fitting TRBD1. Per the germline V gene, CDR1 is ENHRY and CDR2 is SYGVKD. CDR3 length equals 14 residues. V trimming: 4 bases; J trimming: 10 bases; junction bases outside the gene matches: 7. Here the CDR3 DNA reads TGTGCCATCAGTGGGGACAGGGAAGTTCGAAAACTGTTTTTT. It yields the protein CAISGDREVRKLFF.

The chain employs TRBV6-5 and TRBJ2-1, with D uncertain. This CDR3 has 14 amino acids. V lost 3 bases and J lost 4, with 10 bases in between. Germline CDR1 is MNHEY and CDR2 is SVGAGI. CDR3 residues: CASSYLTVYNEQFF. The CDR3 bases are TGTGCCAGCAGTTATCTAACAGTTTACAATGAGCAGTTCTTC.

V gene TRBV7-9 combines with J gene TRBJ2-4, with 13 positions matching TRBD2. Looked up from germline, CDR1 is SEHNR and CDR2 is FQNEAQ (reference sequence). V dropped 1 base and J dropped 0; count of bases not matched to a gene: 3. The length of the CDR3 is 18 residues. The CDR3 sequence: CASSLGTSGGIAKNIQYF. In DNA form, the CDR3 reads TGTGCCAGCAGCTTAGGGACTAGCGGGGGTATAGCCAAAAACATTCAGTACTTC.